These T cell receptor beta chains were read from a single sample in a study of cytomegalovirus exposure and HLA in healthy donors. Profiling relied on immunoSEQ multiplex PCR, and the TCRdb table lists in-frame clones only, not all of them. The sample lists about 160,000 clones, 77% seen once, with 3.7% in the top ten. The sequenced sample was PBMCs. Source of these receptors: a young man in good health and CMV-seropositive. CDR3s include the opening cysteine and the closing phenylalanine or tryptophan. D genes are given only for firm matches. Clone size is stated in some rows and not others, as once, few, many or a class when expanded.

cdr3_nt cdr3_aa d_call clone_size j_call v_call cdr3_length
TGTGCCAGCAGCAGAGGGCGGGCAGCGTTTGAGACCCAGTACTTC CASSRGRAAFETQYF - - TRBJ2-5 TRBV7-9 15
TGTGCCAGCAGCTTCCGACTAGCGGGGGGATACAATGAGCAGTTCTTC CASSFRLAGGYNEQFF TRBD2 - TRBJ2-1 TRBV7-9 16
TGTGCCAGCTCACCACCGAGCCGGAGCGGAAACACCATATATTTT CASSPPSRSGNTIYF - - TRBJ1-3 TRBV18 15
TGTGCCACCGCCCCCCTAGATTGGGGAGGTGGGATTCAGTACTTC CATAPLDWGGGIQYF - - TRBJ2-4 TRBV13 15
TGCAGCGCCCTGATTAGTCCTAGCGGGGGAGAGACCCAGTACTTC CSALISPSGGETQYF TRBD2 few TRBJ2-5 TRBV29-1 15
TGTGCCTGGAGTGCGGGACAGGGTAAGAATCAGCCCCAGCATTTT CAWSAGQGKNQPQHF TRBD1 - TRBJ1-5 TRBV30 15
TGTGCCAGCAGCTGGGAGAGGGGAGGTCAGCCCCAGCATTTT CASSWERGGQPQHF - - TRBJ1-5 TRBV28 14
TGTGCCAGCAGCTTAGCGCGGGGATCTTCACCCCTCCACTTT CASSLARGSSPLHF - - TRBJ1-6 TRBV7-9 14
TGTGCCAGTAGTCCCGGGACAGGAGACCAAGAGACCCAGTACTTC CASSPGTGDQETQYF TRBD1 - TRBJ2-5 TRBV19 15
TGCGCCAGCAGAGGGGCAGGAGCCTACGAGCAGTACTTC CASRGAGAYEQYF - - TRBJ2-7 TRBV5-1 13
TGCGCCAGCAGTAAAAGGGGACTAGCGGGGGGGTACAATGAGCAGTTCTTC CASSKRGLAGGYNEQFF TRBD2 - TRBJ2-1 TRBV5-1 17
TGTGCCAGCAGTGATCCCGAATGGCTAGACTCTGGGGCCAACGTCCTGACTTTC CASSDPEWLDSGANVLTF - - TRBJ2-6 TRBV2 18
TGTGCCAGCAGTGAAACAGGGGCCGGAAACACCATATATTTT CASSETGAGNTIYF TRBD1 - TRBJ1-3 TRBV6-1 14